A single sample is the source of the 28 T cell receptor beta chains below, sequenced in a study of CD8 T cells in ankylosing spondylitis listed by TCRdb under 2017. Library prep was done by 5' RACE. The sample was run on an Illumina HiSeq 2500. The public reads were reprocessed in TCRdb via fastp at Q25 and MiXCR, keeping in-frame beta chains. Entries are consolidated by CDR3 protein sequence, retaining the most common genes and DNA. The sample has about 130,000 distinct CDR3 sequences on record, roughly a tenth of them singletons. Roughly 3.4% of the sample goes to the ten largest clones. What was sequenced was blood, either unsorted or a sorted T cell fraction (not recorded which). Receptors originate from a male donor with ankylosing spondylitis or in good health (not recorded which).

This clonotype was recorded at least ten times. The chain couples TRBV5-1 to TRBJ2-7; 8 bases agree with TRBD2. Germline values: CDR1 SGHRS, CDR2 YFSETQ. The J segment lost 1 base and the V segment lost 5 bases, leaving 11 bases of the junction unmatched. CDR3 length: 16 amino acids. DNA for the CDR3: TGCGCCAGCAGAGCCGAGGTCGGGAGGGATTCCTACGAGCAGTACTTC. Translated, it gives CASRAEVGRDSYEQYF.

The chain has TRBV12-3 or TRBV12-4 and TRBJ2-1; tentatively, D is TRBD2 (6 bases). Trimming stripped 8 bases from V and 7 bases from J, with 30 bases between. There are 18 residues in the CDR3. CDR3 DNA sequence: TGTGCCAGCTGTCGTAAACTAAGGGGACTTAGTACAAAGAATGAGCAGTTCTTC. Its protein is CASCRKLRGLSTKNEQFF.

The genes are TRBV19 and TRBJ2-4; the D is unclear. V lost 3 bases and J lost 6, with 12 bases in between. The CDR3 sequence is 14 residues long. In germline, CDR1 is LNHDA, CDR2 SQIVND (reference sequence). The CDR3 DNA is TGTGCCAGTAGTATGTCCAGGACCTTAAACATTCAGTACTTC. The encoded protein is CASSMSRTLNIQYF.

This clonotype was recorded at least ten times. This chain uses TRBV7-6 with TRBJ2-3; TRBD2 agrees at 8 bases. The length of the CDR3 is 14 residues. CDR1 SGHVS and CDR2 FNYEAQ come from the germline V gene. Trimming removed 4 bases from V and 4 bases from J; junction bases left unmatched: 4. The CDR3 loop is CASSYGTSADTQYF. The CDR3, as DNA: TGTGCCAGCAGCTATGGGACTAGTGCAGATACGCAGTATTTT.

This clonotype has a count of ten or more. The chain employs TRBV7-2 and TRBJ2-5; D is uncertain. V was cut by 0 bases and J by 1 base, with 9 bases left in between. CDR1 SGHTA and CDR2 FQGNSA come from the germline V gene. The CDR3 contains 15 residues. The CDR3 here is CASSLAVAVQETQYF. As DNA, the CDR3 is TGTGCCAGCAGCTTAGCGGTGGCAGTCCAAGAGACCCAGTACTTC.

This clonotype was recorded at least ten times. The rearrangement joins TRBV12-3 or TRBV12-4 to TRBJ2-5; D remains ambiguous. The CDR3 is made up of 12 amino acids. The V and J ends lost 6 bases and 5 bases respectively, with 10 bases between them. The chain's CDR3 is CASRLRAETQYF. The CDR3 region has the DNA TGTGCCAGCAGGTTACGGGCGGAGACCCAGTACTTC.

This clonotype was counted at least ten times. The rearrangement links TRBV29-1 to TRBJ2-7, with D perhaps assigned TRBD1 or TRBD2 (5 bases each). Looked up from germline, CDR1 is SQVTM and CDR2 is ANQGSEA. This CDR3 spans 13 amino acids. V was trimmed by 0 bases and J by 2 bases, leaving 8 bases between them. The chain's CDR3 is CSVEDKGPYEQYF. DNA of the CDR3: TGCAGCGTTGAAGACAAGGGACCCTACGAGCAGTACTTC.

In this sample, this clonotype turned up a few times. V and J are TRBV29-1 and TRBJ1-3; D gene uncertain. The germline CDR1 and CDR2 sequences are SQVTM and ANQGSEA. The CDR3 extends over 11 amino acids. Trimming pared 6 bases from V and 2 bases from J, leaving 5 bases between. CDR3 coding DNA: TGCAGCGTAAGACCTGGAAACACCATATATTTT. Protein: CSVRPGNTIYF.

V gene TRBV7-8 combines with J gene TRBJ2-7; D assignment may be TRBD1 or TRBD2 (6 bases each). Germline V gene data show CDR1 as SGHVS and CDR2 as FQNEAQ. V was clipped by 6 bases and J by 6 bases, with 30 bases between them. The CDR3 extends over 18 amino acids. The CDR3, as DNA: TGTGCCAGCAGTCCCGAGGGGGGCTCAAGCCCCGAGAGATCCGAGCAGTACTTC. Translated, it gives CASSPEGGSSPERSEQYF.

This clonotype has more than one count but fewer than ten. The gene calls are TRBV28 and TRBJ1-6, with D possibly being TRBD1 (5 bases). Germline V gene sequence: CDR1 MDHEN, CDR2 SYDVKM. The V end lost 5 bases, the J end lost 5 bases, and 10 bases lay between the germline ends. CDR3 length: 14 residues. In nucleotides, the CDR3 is TGTGCCAGCAGTACGAGACAGAATAATTCACCCCTCCACTTT. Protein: CASSTRQNNSPLHF.

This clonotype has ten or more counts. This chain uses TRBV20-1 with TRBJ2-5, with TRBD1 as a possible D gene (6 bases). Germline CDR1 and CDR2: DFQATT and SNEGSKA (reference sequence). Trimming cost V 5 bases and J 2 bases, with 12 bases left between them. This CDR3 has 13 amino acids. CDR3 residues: CSARKGGQETQYF. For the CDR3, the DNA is TGCAGTGCTCGAAAAGGGGGACAAGAGACCCAGTACTTC.

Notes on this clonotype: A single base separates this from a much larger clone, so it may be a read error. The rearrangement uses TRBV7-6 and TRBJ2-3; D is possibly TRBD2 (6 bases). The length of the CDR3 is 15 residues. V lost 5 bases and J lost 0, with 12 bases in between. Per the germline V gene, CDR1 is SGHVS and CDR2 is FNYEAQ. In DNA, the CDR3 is TGTGCCAGCAGCCCTACGGGACTGAGCACAGATACGCAGTATTTT. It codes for CASSPTGLSTDTQYF.

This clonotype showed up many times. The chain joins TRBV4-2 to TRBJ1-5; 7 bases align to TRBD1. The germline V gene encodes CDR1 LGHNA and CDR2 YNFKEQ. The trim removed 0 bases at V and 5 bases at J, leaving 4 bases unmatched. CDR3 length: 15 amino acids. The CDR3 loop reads CASSQDPTGHQPQHF. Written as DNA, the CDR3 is TGTGCCAGCAGCCAAGATCCGACAGGGCATCAGCCCCAGCATTTT.

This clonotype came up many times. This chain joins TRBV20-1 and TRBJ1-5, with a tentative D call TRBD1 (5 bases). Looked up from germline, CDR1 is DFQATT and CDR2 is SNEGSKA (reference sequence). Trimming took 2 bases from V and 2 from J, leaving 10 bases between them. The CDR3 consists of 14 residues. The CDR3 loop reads CSARSDSGNQPQHF. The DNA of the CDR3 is TGCAGTGCTAGATCCGACAGTGGCAATCAGCCCCAGCATTTT.

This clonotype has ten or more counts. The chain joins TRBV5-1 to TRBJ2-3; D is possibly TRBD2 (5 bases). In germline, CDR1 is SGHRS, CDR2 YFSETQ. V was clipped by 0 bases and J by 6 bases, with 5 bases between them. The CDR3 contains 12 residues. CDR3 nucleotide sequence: TGCGCCAGCAGCTTGGCGGGGGATACGCAGTATTTT. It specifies CASSLAGDTQYF.

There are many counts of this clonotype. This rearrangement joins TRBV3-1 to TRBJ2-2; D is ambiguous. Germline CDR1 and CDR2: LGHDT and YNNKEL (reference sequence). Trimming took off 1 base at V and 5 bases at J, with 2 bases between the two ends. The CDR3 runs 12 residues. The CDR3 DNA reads TGTGCCAGCAGCCAAGTAACCGGGGAGCTGTTTTTT. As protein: CASSQVTGELFF. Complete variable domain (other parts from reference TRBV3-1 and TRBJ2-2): DTAVSQTPKYLVTQMGNDKSIKCEQNLGHDTMYWYKQDSKKFLKIMFSYNNKELIINETVPNRFSPKSPDKAHLNLHINSLELGDSAVYFCASSQVTGELFFGEGSRLTVL.

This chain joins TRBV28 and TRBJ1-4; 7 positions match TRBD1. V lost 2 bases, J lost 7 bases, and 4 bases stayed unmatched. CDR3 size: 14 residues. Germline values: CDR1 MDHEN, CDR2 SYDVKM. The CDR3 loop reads CASSLDRVGEKLFF. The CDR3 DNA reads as TGTGCCAGCAGTTTAGACAGGGTCGGTGAAAAACTGTTTTTT.

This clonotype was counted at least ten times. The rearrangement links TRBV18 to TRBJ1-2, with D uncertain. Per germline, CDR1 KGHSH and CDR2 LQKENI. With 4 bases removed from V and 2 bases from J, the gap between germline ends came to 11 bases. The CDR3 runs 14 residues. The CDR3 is CASSQLKGNYGYTF. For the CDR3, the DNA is TGTGCCAGCTCACAATTAAAGGGAAACTATGGCTACACCTTC.

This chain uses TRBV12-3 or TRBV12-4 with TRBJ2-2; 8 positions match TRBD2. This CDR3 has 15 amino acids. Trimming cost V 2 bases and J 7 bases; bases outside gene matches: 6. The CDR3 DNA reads TGTGCCAGCAGTTTAAGACGCGGGGGGCTCGGGGAGCTGTTTTTT. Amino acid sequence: CASSLRRGGLGELFF.

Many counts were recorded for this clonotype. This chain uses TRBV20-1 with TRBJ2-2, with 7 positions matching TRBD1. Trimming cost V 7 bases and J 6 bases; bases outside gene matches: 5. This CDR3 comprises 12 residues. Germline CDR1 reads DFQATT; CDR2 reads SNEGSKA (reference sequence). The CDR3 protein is CSVRQGSGELFF. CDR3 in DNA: TGCAGTGTCAGACAGGGCTCCGGGGAGCTGTTTTTT.

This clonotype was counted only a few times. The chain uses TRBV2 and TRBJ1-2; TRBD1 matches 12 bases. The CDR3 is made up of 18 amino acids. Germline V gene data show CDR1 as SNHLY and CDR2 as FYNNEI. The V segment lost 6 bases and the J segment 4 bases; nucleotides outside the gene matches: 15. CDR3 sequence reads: CASRAPGTGGDLVYGYTF. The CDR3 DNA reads TGTGCCAGCAGAGCCCCCGGGACAGGGGGCGACCTGGTCTATGGCTACACCTTC.

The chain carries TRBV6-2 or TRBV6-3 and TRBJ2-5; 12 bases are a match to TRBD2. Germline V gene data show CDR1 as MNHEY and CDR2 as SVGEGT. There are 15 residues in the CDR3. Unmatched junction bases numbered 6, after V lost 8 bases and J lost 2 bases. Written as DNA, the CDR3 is TGTGCCAGCTCGACTAGCGGGAGACGGCAAGAGACCCAGTACTTC. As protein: CASSTSGRRQETQYF.

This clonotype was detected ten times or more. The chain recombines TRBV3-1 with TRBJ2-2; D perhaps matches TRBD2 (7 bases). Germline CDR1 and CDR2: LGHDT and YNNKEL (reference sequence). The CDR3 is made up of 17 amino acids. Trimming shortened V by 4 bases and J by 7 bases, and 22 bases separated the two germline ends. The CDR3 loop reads CASSLPSGGGIVGELFF. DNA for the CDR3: TGTGCCAGCAGCCTGCCTTCGGGGGGCGGAATAGTCGGGGAGCTGTTTTTT.

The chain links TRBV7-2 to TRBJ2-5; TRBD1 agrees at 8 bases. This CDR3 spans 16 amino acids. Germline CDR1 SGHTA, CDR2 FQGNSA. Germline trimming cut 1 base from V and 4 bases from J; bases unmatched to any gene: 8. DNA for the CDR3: TGTGCCAGCAGCTTAGATAAGCGACAGGGGAGAGAGACCCAGTACTTC. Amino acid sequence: CASSLDKRQGRETQYF.

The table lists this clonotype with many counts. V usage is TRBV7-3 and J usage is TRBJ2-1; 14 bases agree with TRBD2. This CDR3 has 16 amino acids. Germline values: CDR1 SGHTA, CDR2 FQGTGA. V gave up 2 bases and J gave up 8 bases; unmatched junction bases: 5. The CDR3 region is CASSLRGTSGSHEQFF. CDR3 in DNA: TGTGCCAGCAGCTTACGGGGGACTAGCGGGAGCCATGAGCAGTTCTTC.

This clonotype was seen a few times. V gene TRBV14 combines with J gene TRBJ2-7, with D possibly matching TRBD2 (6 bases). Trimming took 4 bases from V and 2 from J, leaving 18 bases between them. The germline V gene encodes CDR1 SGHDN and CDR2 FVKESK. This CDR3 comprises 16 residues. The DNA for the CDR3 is TGTGCCAGCAGCCCCACCCTACTAGCTCTCCCCTACGAGCAGTACTTC. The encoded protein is CASSPTLLALPYEQYF.

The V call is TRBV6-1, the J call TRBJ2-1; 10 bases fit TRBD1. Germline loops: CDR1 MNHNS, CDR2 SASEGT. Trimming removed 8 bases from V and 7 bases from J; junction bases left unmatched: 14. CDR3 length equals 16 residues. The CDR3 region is CASARFGTGVKNEQFF. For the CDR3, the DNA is TGTGCCAGCGCTCGATTCGGGACAGGGGTTAAGAATGAGCAGTTCTTC.

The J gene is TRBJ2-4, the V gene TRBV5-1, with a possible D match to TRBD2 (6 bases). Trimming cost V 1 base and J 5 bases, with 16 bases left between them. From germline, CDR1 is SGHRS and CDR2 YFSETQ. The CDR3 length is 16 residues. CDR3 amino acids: CASSLTGASGENIQYF. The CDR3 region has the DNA TGCGCCAGCAGCTTGACGGGAGCATCCGGAGAAAACATTCAGTACTTC.